The rows below give T cell receptor beta chains drawn from one sample of a study of Graves' ophthalmopathy and Graves' hyperthyroidism. TCRdb reprocessed the multiplex PCR reads via MiXCR and lists one record per CDR3 protein. The top ten hold around 10% of the sample, which has approximately 1.2 million distinct CDR3 sequences, about 36% seen once. Sequencing was performed on peripheral blood or thyroid tissue (not recorded which). Receptor source: an adult man with Graves' hyperthyroidism. Each CDR3 is given with its conserved first and last residue. The D gene is left open where the match is weak. Clone size is stated in some rows and not others, as once, few, many or a class when expanded.

D gene | J gene | clone size | V gene | CDR3 DNA | CDR3 protein
. | TRBJ2-5 | many | TRBV20-1 | TGCAGTGCTTCCCCGGAAAAAGAGACCCAGTACTTC | CSASPEKETQYF
TRBD1 | TRBJ1-2 | few | TRBV30 | TGTGCCTGGAGTCACGGGACAGCCCGCTTC | CAWSHGTARF
TRBD2 | TRBJ2-2 | . | TRBV29-1 | TGCAGCGTCCTCTTCACCCCCTGGACTAGCCGAAACACCGGGGAGCTGTTTTTT | CSVLFTPWTSRNTGELFF
. | TRBJ1-2 | . | TRBV29-1 | TGCAGCGTTGGAGGGGACACCGACTATGGCTACACCTTC | CSVGGDTDYGYTF
TRBD1 | TRBJ2-7 | few | TRBV15 | TGTGCCACCAGCGGGCCGGGACAGGAAGCCTACGAGCAGTACTTC | CATSGPGQEAYEQYF
TRBD1 | TRBJ1-2 | many | TRBV7-2 | TGTGCCAGCAGCTTAGCGGCCGGGACAGGGTATGGCTACACCTTC | CASSLAAGTGYGYTF
. | TRBJ2-6 | . | TRBV10-2 | TGTGCCAGCAGTACCGCCCCGGTCTCTGGGGCCAACGTCCTGACTTTC | CASSTAPVSGANVLTF
. | TRBJ2-5 | many | TRBV29-1 | TGCAGCGTGCCGCGGGACAGCCAAGAGACCCAGTACTTC | CSVPRDSQETQYF
. | TRBJ2-7 | many | TRBV5-1 | TGCGCCAGCAGCTATTTATGGGGGTTCGAGCAGTACTTC | CASSYLWGFEQYF
. | TRBJ2-7 | . | TRBV14 | TGTGCCAGCAGCCTATCCCCTAGAAACTACGAGCAGTACTTC | CASSLSPRNYEQYF
. | TRBJ2-5 | once | TRBV5-4 | TGTGCCAGCAGCGACACCCGCGGAAGCCCGGGATTGACCCAGTACTTC | CASSDTRGSPGLTQYF
. | TRBJ1-1 | . | TRBV10-3 | TGTGCCACCCAATCCGGGGCGTTGAACACTGAAGCTTTCTTT | CATQSGALNTEAFF
TRBD1 | TRBJ1-4 | many | TRBV7-9 | TGTGCCAGCAGCTTTGGACAGGGGGACGAAAAACTGTTTTTT | CASSFGQGDEKLFF
. | TRBJ2-7 | few | TRBV6-6 | TGTGCCAGCACCAAAACAGAAACCTACGAGCAGTACTTC | CASTKTETYEQYF
. | TRBJ2-5 | many | TRBV10-3 | TGTGCCATCAGTGAGTCCGGGCCCTCGGTGGAGACCCAGTACTTC | CAISESGPSVETQYF
. | TRBJ2-7 | many | TRBV19 | TGTGCCAGTAGTATGGCGGGACGGGCCTCCTACGAGCAGTACTTC | CASSMAGRASYEQYF
. | TRBJ2-7 | many | TRBV14 | TGTGCCAGCAGCCATTGGGGGGAGCAGTACTTC | CASSHWGEQYF
TRBD1 | TRBJ1-6 | many | TRBV7-9 | TGTGCCAGCAGCTTAGTAGGGGACAGCGTAACTCATAATTCACCCCTCCACTTT | CASSLVGDSVTHNSPLHF
. | TRBJ1-5 | . | TRBV10-3 | TGTGCCAGCAGTTACGGGGTGTCTGGTCAGCCCCAGCATTTT | CASSYGVSGQPQHF
TRBD2 | TRBJ2-5 | . | TRBV12-3/TRBV12-4 | TGTGCCAGCAGTCCCCAACCCGGGGGGGCCCAGTACTTC | CASSPQPGGAQYF
. | TRBJ2-2 | . | TRBV5-6 | TGTGCCAGCAGCTTGTCTCTTCGCACCGGGGAGCTGTTTTTT | CASSLSLRTGELFF
TRBD1 | TRBJ1-2 | . | TRBV10-3 | TGTGCCATCAGTGGGGGGGACAGTCTTTTAAACTATGGCTACACCTTC | CAISGGDSLLNYGYTF
. | TRBJ2-7 | . | TRBV20-1 | TGCAGTGCTAGAGCTTTTGATACCGAGCAGTACTTC | CSARAFDTEQYF
. | TRBJ2-7 | . | TRBV11-2 | TGTGCCAGCAGCACGCCGGGACCAACCTACGAGCAGTACTTC | CASSTPGPTYEQYF
TRBD1 | TRBJ1-1 | . | TRBV7-9 | TGTGCCAGTGGGACAGGGAAGGTGACTGAAGCTTTCTTT | CASGTGKVTEAFF
. | TRBJ2-5 | many | TRBV20-1 | TGCAGTGCCCCACTAGGACGGTACCAAGAGACCCAGTACTTC | CSAPLGRYQETQYF
. | TRBJ1-1 | . | TRBV20-1 | TGCAGTGCTAGGGGGAACTCAGAAGCTTTCTTT | CSARGNSEAFF
. | TRBJ2-7 | few | TRBV24-1 | TGTGCCACCAGTGATGCCGCTCTTACCGGAAAAGACTACGAGCAGTACTTC | CATSDAALTGKDYEQYF
. | TRBJ1-2 | many | TRBV5-5 | TGTGCCAGCAGCTTGGTGGAGAACTATGGCTACACCTTC | CASSLVENYGYTF
TRBD1 | TRBJ2-7 | many | TRBV28 | TGTGCCAGCAGCGGACAGGGCGTGGACGAGCAGTACTTC | CASSGQGVDEQYF
. | TRBJ2-5 | few | TRBV7-9 | TGTGCCAGCAGCCTGGGTGTAAATTCACGGGCATCAGAGACCCAGTACTTC | CASSLGVNSRASETQYF
. | TRBJ1-2 | . | TRBV25-1 | TGTGCCAGCAGTGGATACGTTTCAGGGGCCCTCTATGGCTACACCTTC | CASSGYVSGALYGYTF
. | TRBJ1-5 | . | TRBV7-3 | TGTGCCAGCAGCCAAGGGACGGCGGTCGGTGGGAAGCCCCAGCATTTT | CASSQGTAVGGKPQHF
. | TRBJ2-7 | . | TRBV7-9 | TGTGCCAACAGCTCCCAAACCGGCAGCGTGGGGCAGTACTTC | CANSSQTGSVGQYF
. | TRBJ2-2 | many | TRBV19 | TGTGCCAGTACCCCCGGTGGAAGGTACACCGGGGAGCTGTTTTTT | CASTPGGRYTGELFF
. | TRBJ2-2 | many | TRBV10-1 | TGCGCCAGCAGTGCCAAGCAAACCGGGGAGCTGTTTTTT | CASSAKQTGELFF
. | TRBJ2-7 | many | TRBV7-8 | TGTGCCAGCAGCTTAATCGGGACGGATTACTACGAGCAGTACTTC | CASSLIGTDYYEQYF
. | TRBJ1-5 | . | TRBV15 | TGTGCCACCAGCAGAGCCGGGCAGCCCCAGCATTTT | CATSRAGQPQHF
. | TRBJ1-5 | . | TRBV10-3 | TGTGCCATCAAGTTGTCGGCCCTTAGCAATCAGCCCCAGCATTTT | CAIKLSALSNQPQHF
. | TRBJ2-7 | . | TRBV6-4 | TGTGCCAGCACATCACAACCATCCTACGAGCAGTACTTC | CASTSQPSYEQYF